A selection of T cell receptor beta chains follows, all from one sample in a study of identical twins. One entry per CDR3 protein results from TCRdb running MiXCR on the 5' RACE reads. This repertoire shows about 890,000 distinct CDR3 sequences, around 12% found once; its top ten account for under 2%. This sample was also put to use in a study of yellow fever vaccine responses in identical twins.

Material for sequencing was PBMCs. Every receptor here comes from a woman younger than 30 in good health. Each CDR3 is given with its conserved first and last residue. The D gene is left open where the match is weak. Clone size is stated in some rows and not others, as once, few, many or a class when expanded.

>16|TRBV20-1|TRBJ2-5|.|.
TGCAGTGCAAACAAATTGGGGGGAAGTTTAGAAGAGACCCAGTACTTC
CSANKLGGSLEETQYF
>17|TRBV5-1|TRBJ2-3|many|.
TGCGCCAGCAGCTTGGATTCCCCCAGCGGGCCAGCAGATACGCAGTATTTT
CASSLDSPSGPADTQYF
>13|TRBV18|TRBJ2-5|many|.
TGTGCCAGCTCACCACGCGTTGCAGAGACCCAGTACTTC
CASSPRVAETQYF
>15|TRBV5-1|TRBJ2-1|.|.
TGCGCCAGCAGCTTGGCGGACGCCTCCTACAATGAGCAGTTCTTC
CASSLADASYNEQFF
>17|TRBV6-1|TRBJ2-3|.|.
TGTGCCAGCACAACACAGAACAGGGACCGGGGGCACGATACGCAGTATTTT
CASTTQNRDRGHDTQYF
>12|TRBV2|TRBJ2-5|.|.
TGTGCCAGCAGTGACAGCCTGGGGACCCAGTACTTC
CASSDSLGTQYF
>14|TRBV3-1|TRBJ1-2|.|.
TGTGCCAGCAGCCGGAATCGGTGGGAGGGTGGCTACACCTTC
CASSRNRWEGGYTF
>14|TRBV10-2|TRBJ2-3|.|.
TGCGCCAGCAGCGACATACCTAGCACAGATACGCAGTATTTT
CASSDIPSTDTQYF
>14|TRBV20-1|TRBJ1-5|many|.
TGCAGTGCTAGGGATGACAGGTCCAATCAGCCCCAGCATTTT
CSARDDRSNQPQHF
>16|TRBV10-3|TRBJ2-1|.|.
TGTGCCATCAGTCGTACATTATCCGGGGCCTACAATGAGCAGTTCTTC
CAISRTLSGAYNEQFF
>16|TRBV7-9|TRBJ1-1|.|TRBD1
TGTGCCAGCAGCCCGCTTTCGGGACAGGGGAACACTGAAGCTTTCTTT
CASSPLSGQGNTEAFF
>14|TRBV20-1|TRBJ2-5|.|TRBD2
TGCAGTGCTAGAGATGCGGGAGGCGGGGAGACCCAGTACTTC
CSARDAGGGETQYF
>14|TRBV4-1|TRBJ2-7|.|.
TGCGCCAGCAGCCAATGGATGGGGAACAACGAGCAGTACTTC
CASSQWMGNNEQYF
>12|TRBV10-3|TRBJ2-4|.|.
TGTGCCATCAGTGAGGGCATTGACATTCAGTACTTC
CAISEGIDIQYF
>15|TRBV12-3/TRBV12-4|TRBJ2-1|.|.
TGTGCCAGCAGTTTTGAGAGCAACCGGGACAATGAGCAGTTCTTC
CASSFESNRDNEQFF
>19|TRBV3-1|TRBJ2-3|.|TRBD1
TGTGCCAGCAGCCAAGGGTTCGTCAGGGGGACAATCGGGACAGATACGCAGTATTTT
CASSQGFVRGTIGTDTQYF
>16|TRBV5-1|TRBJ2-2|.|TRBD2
TGCGCCAGCAGACCTTCCGGGAGGACGAACACCGGGGAGCCGTTTTTT
CASRPSGRTNTGEPFF
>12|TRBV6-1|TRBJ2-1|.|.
TGTGCCAGCAGTCCACAGTTTAATGAGCAGTTCTTC
CASSPQFNEQFF
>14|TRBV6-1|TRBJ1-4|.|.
TGTGCCAGCGGGTCGAGGCAGGGTGTTGGAAAACTGTTTTTT
CASGSRQGVGKLFF
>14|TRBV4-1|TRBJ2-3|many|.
TGCGCCAGCAGCCAAGTCGTATCCACAGATACGCAGTATTTT
CASSQVVSTDTQYF
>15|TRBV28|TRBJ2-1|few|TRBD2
TGTGCCAGCAGTTTACGTGCGGGGGGGCTAAATGAGCAGTTCTTC
CASSLRAGGLNEQFF
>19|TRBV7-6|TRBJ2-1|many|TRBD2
TGTGCCAGCAGCGCGAGGGGACTAGCGGGAGGTCGTTATAAAGATGAGCAGTTCTTC
CASSARGLAGGRYKDEQFF
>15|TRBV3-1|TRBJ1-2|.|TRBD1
TGTGCCAGCAGCCCGTGGACAGGGGATGAGTTGGGCTACACCTTC
CASSPWTGDELGYTF
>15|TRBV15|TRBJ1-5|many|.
TGTGCCACCAGCAAAGAGGGGTCCGTCAATCAGCCCCAGCATTTT
CATSKEGSVNQPQHF
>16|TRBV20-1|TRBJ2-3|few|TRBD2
TGCAGTGCTAGAAGCGGACTAGCGGGGACCACAGATACGCAGTATTTT
CSARSGLAGTTDTQYF
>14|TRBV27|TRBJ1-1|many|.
TGTGCCAGCAGTTTTAGGATTGGGAGAGCTGAAGCTTTCTTT
CASSFRIGRAEAFF
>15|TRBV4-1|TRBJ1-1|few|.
TGCGCCAGCAGCACCTACAGGGAACGGAACACTGAAGCTTTCTTT
CASSTYRERNTEAFF
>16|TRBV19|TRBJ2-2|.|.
TGTGCCAGTAGTATTTTCGGCAGGGAGTCTACCGGGGAGCTGTTTTTT
CASSIFGRESTGELFF
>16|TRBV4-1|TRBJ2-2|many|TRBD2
TGCGCCAGCAGCCCCCCCGGGAGGGGGAACACCGGGGAGCTGTTTTTT
CASSPPGRGNTGELFF
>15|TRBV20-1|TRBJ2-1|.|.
TGCAGTGCTAGTTTCGGGGACCCATCCTACAATGAGCAGTTCTTC
CSASFGDPSYNEQFF
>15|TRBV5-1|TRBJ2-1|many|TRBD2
TGCGCCAGCAGCTTAGGCGGGAGTACCTACAATGAGCAGTTCTTC
CASSLGGSTYNEQFF
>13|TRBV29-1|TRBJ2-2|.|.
TGCAGCGTTATAGGGGGATACACCGGGGAGCTGTTTTTT
CSVIGGYTGELFF
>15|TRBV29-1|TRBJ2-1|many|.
TGCAGCGCGAAAATCGACGGAAGCTCCTACAATGAGCAGTTCTTC
CSAKIDGSSYNEQFF
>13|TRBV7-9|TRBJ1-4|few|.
TGTGCCAGCAGCTTCAGGGAGTTCGAAAAACTGTTTTTT
CASSFREFEKLFF
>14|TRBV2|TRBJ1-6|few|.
TGTGCCAGCAGTGTAGGCAGGGGTAATTCACCCCTCCACTTT
CASSVGRGNSPLHF
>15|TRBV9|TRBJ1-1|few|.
TGTGCCAGCAGCCCGGATTCTATTGTGAACACTGAAGCTTTCTTT
CASSPDSIVNTEAFF
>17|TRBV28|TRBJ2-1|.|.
TGTGCCAGCAGTTTAATATGGAGCCTAAGCTCCTACAATGAGCAGTTCTTC
CASSLIWSLSSYNEQFF
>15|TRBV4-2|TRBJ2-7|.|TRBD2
TGTGCCAGCAGCCAAGCGGGAGCGGGGGCCTACGAGCAGTACTTC
CASSQAGAGAYEQYF
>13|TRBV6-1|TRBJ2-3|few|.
TGTGCCAGCAGCCCCACTCCAGGGGATACGCAGTATTTT
CASSPTPGDTQYF
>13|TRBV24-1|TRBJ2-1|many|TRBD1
TGTGCCAGCTCAACGACAGGGCGAAATGAGCAGTTCTTC
CASSTTGRNEQFF
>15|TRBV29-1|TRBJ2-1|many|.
TGCAGCGTTGATGGCTGGCAGGGGTCGATTGGTGAGCAGTTCTTC
CSVDGWQGSIGEQFF
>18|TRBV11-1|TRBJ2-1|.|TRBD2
TGTGCCAGCAGCTTACCCGGGACTAGCGGGAAACCCTACAATGAGCAGTTCTTC
CASSLPGTSGKPYNEQFF
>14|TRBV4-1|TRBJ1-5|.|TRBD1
TGCGCCAGCAGCCAAACAGGGGCCTATCGGCCCCAGCATTTT
CASSQTGAYRPQHF
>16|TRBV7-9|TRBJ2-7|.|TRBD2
TGTGCCAGCAGCTTAGATCTAACCGGGACTACGAACGAGCAGTACTTC
CASSLDLTGTTNEQYF
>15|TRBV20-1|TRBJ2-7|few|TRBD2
TGCAGTGCTAGAGACCGTAGCGGGAGAGGGGACGAGCAGTACTTC
CSARDRSGRGDEQYF
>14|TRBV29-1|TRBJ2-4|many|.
TGCAGCGTTGAAAGTCCGGGGGCCAAAAACATTCAGTACTTC
CSVESPGAKNIQYF
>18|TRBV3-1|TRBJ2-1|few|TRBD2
TGTGCCAGCAGCCAAGGGACTAGCGGGACGAGCTCCTACAATGAGCAGTTCTTC
CASSQGTSGTSSYNEQFF
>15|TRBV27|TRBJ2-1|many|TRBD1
TGTGCCAGCACCCGACCGGGACAGGGGCGCGATGAGCAGTTCTTC
CASTRPGQGRDEQFF
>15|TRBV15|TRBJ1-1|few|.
TGTGCCACCAGCAGATTTGGAAGTGGGGACACTGAAGCTTTCTTT
CATSRFGSGDTEAFF
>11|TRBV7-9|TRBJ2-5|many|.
TGTGCCAGCGGAAGGGGAGAGACCCAGTACTTC
CASGRGETQYF
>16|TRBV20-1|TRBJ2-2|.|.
TGCAGTGCTAGAGTCGGTGACATCGGGGTCACCGGGGAGCTGTTTTTT
CSARVGDIGVTGELFF
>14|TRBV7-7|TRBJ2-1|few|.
TGTGCCAGCAGCTTTACAGCTTGGGACAATGAGCAGTTCTTC
CASSFTAWDNEQFF
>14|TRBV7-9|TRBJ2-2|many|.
TGTGCCAGCAGCTTGTTAAGGGGCACCGGGGAGCTGTTTTTT
CASSLLRGTGELFF
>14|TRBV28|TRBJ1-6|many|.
TGTGCCAGCAGTTTAACAAGGGCCAATTCACCCCTCCACTTT
CASSLTRANSPLHF
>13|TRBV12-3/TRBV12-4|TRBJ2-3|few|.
TGTGCCAGCAGCATCGGGTCTACAGATACGCAGTATTTT
CASSIGSTDTQYF
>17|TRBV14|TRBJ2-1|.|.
TGTGCCAGCAGCCAAGAGGGGTGGTTGAGCTCCTACAATGAGCAGTTCTTC
CASSQEGWLSSYNEQFF
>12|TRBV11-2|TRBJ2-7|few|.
TGTGCCAGCAGCTACAGGGTTACCGAGCAGTACTTC
CASSYRVTEQYF
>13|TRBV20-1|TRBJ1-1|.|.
TGCAGTGCTAGTGGGGCCAGGGACCCTGAAGCTTTCTTT
CSASGARDPEAFF
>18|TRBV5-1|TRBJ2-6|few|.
TGCGCCAGCAGCTTGGCGAAGCAAGGGAACCCTGGGGCCAACGTCCTGACTTTC
CASSLAKQGNPGANVLTF
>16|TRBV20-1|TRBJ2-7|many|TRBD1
TGCAGTGCTAGAATCTGGGACAGGGCAAGCTCCTACGAGCAGTACTTC
CSARIWDRASSYEQYF